This T cell receptor (beta chain) was identified in a study of T cell responses to AZD1222 COVID-19 vaccine. General observations from the study: Regions left unmutated in variants are reportedly the target of nearly half of spike-specific TCRs. The donor group comprised mostly white British people and more females; the analysis possibly underestimated clonal diversity.

The assay was immunoSEQ multiplex PCR, and TCRdb's table has in-frame clones only and misses some. This sample carries over 110,000 clones, almost 95% of them seen once, and the ten largest clones take about 9.4%. By share, this clone ranks as medium-sized. Its antigen is unknown. Trimming removed 8 bases from V and 9 bases from J; junction bases left unmatched: 7. Germline-derived CDR1 and CDR2 are SGHVS and FQNEAQ. The length of the CDR3 is 13 residues. Both about-4-week and about-12-week second-dose recipients were combined. This specimen was peripheral blood, taken 28 days after the second AZD1222 dose. The rearrangement links TRBV7-8 to TRBJ1-6; TRBD1 agrees at 7 bases. This clonotype was sampled from an adult who received the AZD1222 COVID-19 vaccine. CDR3: CASATGVSSPLHF. The CDR3 region has the DNA TGTGCCAGCGCCACAGGGGTGAGTTCACCCCTCCACTTT.